This T cell receptor beta chain originates from a study of T cell responses to AZD1222 COVID-19 vaccine. Generated by immunoSEQ multiplex PCR, the TCRdb table keeps only in-frame clones and is missing some. The repertoire includes under 35,000 clones, about nine tenths of them detected once, and about 10% sits in the top ten. Sequences were derived from peripheral blood, sampled 28 days after the second AZD1222 dose. This receptor was obtained from an adult who received the AZD1222 COVID-19 vaccine.

The CDR3 bases are TGTGCCAGCAGCTTAGGGACAGGGGCCAATACTTTCTATGGCTACACCTTC. Its translation is CASSLGTGANTFYGYTF. This rearrangement joins TRBV5-6 to TRBJ1-2, with 10 bases aligning to TRBD1. Unmatched junction bases numbered 11, after V lost 2 bases and J lost 4 bases. Germline V gene lookup returns CDR1 SGHDT and CDR2 YYEEEE. The CDR3 is 17 residues long. The whole variable domain, filled in from reference TRBV5-6 and TRBJ1-2, reads DAGVTQSPTHLIKTRGQQVTLRCSPKSGHDTVSWYQQALGQGPQFIFQYYEEEERQRGNFPDRFSGHQFPNYSSELNVNALLLGDSALYLCASSLGTGANTFYGYTFGSGTRLTVV.